The clone carrying this T cell receptor beta chain was detected only once. Its antigen remains unidentified. Per germline, CDR1 SGDLS and CDR2 YYNGEE. The CDR3 is made up of 16 amino acids. Trimming removed 0 bases at V and 0 bases at J, with 13 bases between. This record belongs to a study of Tregs in tolerant kidney transplant recipients. Study-wide results and caveats: Findings come from small patient numbers and require larger validation.

CD4+CD25+CD127- Tregs, CD4+CD25- non-Tregs, CD4 and CD8 cells were sorted. Profiled with immunoSEQ multiplex PCR; TCRdb holds only in-frame clones, not every one. The sample has approximately 67,000 clones, roughly 92% seen once; the top ten hold approximately 11%. The J gene is TRBJ2-7, the V gene TRBV9; TRBD2 might be the D (5 bases). The sequence was collected from a human donor who received a combined kidney and bone marrow transplant. The specimen was CD8+ T cells from blood, collected before the transplant. CDR3 DNA sequence: TGTGCCAGCAGCGTAGATGGGCGGACTCTCTCCTACGAGCAGTACTTC. This codes for CASSVDGRTLSYEQYF.